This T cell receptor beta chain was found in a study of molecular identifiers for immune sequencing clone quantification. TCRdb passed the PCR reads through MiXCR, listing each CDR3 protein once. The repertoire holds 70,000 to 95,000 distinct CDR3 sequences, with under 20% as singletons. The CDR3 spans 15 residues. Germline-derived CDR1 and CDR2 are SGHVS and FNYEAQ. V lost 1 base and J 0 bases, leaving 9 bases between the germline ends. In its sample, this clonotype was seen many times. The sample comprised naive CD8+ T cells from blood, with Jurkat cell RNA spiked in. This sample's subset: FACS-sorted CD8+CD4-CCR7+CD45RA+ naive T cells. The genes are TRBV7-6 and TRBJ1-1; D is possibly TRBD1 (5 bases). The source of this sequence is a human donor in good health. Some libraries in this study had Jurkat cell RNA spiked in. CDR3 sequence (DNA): TGTGCCAGCAGCTTAGGGGACGTCATGAACACTGAAGCTTTCTTT. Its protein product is CASSLGDVMNTEAFF.